A selection of T cell receptor beta chains follows, all from one sample in a study of T cell responses to AZD1222 COVID-19 vaccine. Here immunoSEQ multiplex PCR was the method, and the copy in TCRdb shows in-frame clones only, minus some. There are over 80,000 clones in the sample; 85% to 90% occur only once, and roughly 31% lies in the top ten. Source: peripheral blood, taken on day 0 of AZD1222 vaccination. The receptors were gathered from an adult in good health. Each CDR3 is given with its conserved first and last residue. The order of the fields is D gene, clone size, J gene, V gene, CDR3 protein, CDR3 DNA. The D gene is left open where the match is weak. Clone size is stated in some rows and not others, as once, few, many or a class when expanded.

D: TRBD1; size: once; J: TRBJ2-1; V: TRBV29-1; CDR3: CSGRQGKANNEQFF; DNA: TGCAGCGGGAGACAGGGAAAGGCTAACAATGAGCAGTTCTTC
D: TRBD2; size: NA; J: TRBJ2-3; V: TRBV19; CDR3: CASSILGSYRTSGDGYTQYF; DNA: TGTGCCAGTAGTATATTGGGCAGTTATAGGACTAGCGGAGATGGATATACGCAGTATTTT
D: TRBD2; size: NA; J: TRBJ2-7; V: TRBV6-4; CDR3: CASSDPPGSGRAVEQYF; DNA: TGTGCCAGCAGTGACCCTCCGGGAAGCGGGAGGGCCGTAGAGCAGTACTTC
D: NA; size: few; J: TRBJ2-7; V: TRBV9; CDR3: CASSPREGPYEQYF; DNA: TGTGCCAGCAGCCCCCGGGAAGGCCCCTACGAGCAGTACTTC
D: NA; size: NA; J: TRBJ1-1; V: TRBV6-5; CDR3: CASYPQGNTEAFF; DNA: TGTGCCAGCTATCCACAAGGAAACACTGAAGCTTTCTTT
D: TRBD1; size: NA; J: TRBJ1-1; V: TRBV5-1; CDR3: CASSSGQVMNTEAFF; DNA: TGCGCCAGCAGCTCGGGACAGGTCATGAACACTGAAGCTTTCTTT
D: TRBD1; size: NA; J: TRBJ1-5; V: TRBV19; CDR3: CASSMSWTGGPSNQPQHF; DNA: TGTGCCAGTAGTATGTCGTGGACAGGGGGACCCAGCAATCAGCCCCAGCATTTT
D: TRBD1; size: once; J: TRBJ2-2; V: TRBV28; CDR3: CASSCQLPPVGKTGQGGTGELFF; DNA: TGTGCCAGCAGTTGCCAGCTACCACCAGTCGGGAAAACGGGACAGGGAGGAACCGGGGAGCTGTTTTTT
D: NA; size: NA; J: TRBJ1-2; V: TRBV19; CDR3: CASSIAQGIIDGYTF; DNA: TGTGCCAGTAGTATAGCTCAGGGAATTATAGATGGCTACACCTTC
D: NA; size: NA; J: TRBJ1-4; V: TRBV2; CDR3: CASSPSGRNEKLFF; DNA: TGTGCCAGCAGTCCAAGTGGTCGTAATGAAAAACTGTTTTTT
D: NA; size: NA; J: TRBJ1-1; V: TRBV28; CDR3: CASRIGQLNTEAFF; DNA: TGTGCCAGCAGGATTGGACAGTTGAACACTGAAGCTTTCTTT
D: NA; size: NA; J: TRBJ1-1; V: TRBV7-8; CDR3: CASSLTANLAFF; DNA: TGTGCCAGCAGCTTGACAGCGAACCTGGCTTTCTTT
D: NA; size: NA; J: TRBJ2-7; V: TRBV3-1/TRBV3-2; CDR3: CASSSLRTLSSYEQYF; DNA: TGTGCCAGCAGCTCCCTAAGGACCCTCAGCTCCTACGAGCAGTACTTC
D: NA; size: NA; J: TRBJ1-1; V: TRBV4-2; CDR3: CASSQARSTLEAFF; DNA: TGTGCCAGCAGCCAAGCGCGCTCGACACTTGAAGCTTTCTTT
D: NA; size: NA; J: TRBJ2-7; V: TRBV29-1; CDR3: CSVSDPTPQYF; DNA: TGCAGCGTTTCTGACCCCACCCCGCAGTACTTC
D: NA; size: NA; J: TRBJ2-3; V: TRBV3-1/TRBV3-2; CDR3: CASSQDLGGGTDTQYF; DNA: TGTGCCAGCAGCCAAGATCTGGGGGGCGGCACAGATACGCAGTATTTT
D: NA; size: NA; J: TRBJ2-7; V: TRBV7-9; CDR3: CASSSAPSYEQYF; DNA: TGTGCCAGCAGCTCGGCTCCCAGTTACGAGCAGTACTTC
D: TRBD2; size: NA; J: TRBJ2-2; V: TRBV3-1/TRBV3-2; CDR3: CASSQDGLAVANTGELFF; DNA: TGTGCCAGCAGCCAAGATGGGCTAGCGGTCGCGAACACCGGGGAGCTGTTTTTT
D: NA; size: NA; J: TRBJ1-6; V: TRBV30; CDR3: CAWKTVNNSPLHF; DNA: TGTGCCTGGAAGACAGTAAATAATTCACCCCTCCACTTT
D: NA; size: NA; J: TRBJ2-7; V: TRBV6-2/TRBV6-3; CDR3: CASSIGGYEQYF; DNA: TGTGCCAGCAGTATCGGAGGCTACGAGCAGTACTTC
D: NA; size: NA; J: TRBJ2-1; V: TRBV4-3; CDR3: CASSEEDLVNEQFF; DNA: TGCGCCAGCAGCGAGGAAGACCTAGTCAATGAGCAGTTCTTC
D: TRBD2; size: NA; J: TRBJ2-1; V: TRBV5-4; CDR3: CASSLHRLAGGRDEQFF; DNA: TGTGCCAGCAGCTTGCACCGACTAGCGGGAGGGCGAGATGAGCAGTTCTTC
D: TRBD1; size: NA; J: TRBJ2-7; V: TRBV7-9; CDR3: CASSLDRTGLYEQYF; DNA: TGTGCCAGCAGCTTAGATCGGACAGGGTTATACGAGCAGTACTTC
D: NA; size: once; J: TRBJ2-1; V: TRBV21-1; CDR3: CASSSRATSGTPRFF; DNA: TGTGCCAGCAGCAGCCGGGCCACTAGCGGGACTCCCCGGTTCTTC
D: NA; size: NA; J: TRBJ2-7; V: TRBV4-2; CDR3: CASSHRPKKASGESYEQYF; DNA: TGTGCCAGCAGCCACCGACCCAAGAAGGCCAGCGGAGAATCCTACGAGCAGTACTTC
D: NA; size: NA; J: TRBJ1-1; V: TRBV18; CDR3: CASSPLSGTEAFF; DNA: TGTGCCAGCTCACCACTTAGCGGGACTGAAGCTTTCTTT
D: TRBD2; size: once; J: TRBJ2-1; V: TRBV28; CDR3: CASSISGSPNNEQFF; DNA: TGTGCCAGCAGTATCAGCGGGAGCCCTAACAATGAGCAGTTCTTC
D: NA; size: few; J: TRBJ1-1; V: TRBV5-1; CDR3: CASSLTMNTEAFF; DNA: TGCGCCAGCAGCCTCACCATGAACACTGAAGCTTTCTTT
D: NA; size: NA; J: TRBJ1-4; V: TRBV5-4; CDR3: CASSLAAGSNEKLFF; DNA: TGTGCCAGCAGCTTGGCGGCAGGGAGTAATGAAAAACTGTTTTTT
D: NA; size: once; J: TRBJ1-5; V: TRBV24-1; CDR3: CATSDFGVDQPQHF; DNA: TGTGCCACCAGTGATTTTGGGGTAGATCAGCCCCAGCATTTT
D: NA; size: NA; J: TRBJ2-7; V: TRBV24-1; CDR3: CATIDRVQRGYEQYF; DNA: TGTGCCACCATAGACAGGGTACAGCGGGGATACGAGCAGTACTTC
D: NA; size: NA; J: TRBJ1-2; V: TRBV7-2; CDR3: CASSLALGSSYGYTF; DNA: TGTGCCAGCAGCTTAGCGCTTGGGAGCTCTTATGGCTACACCTTC
D: TRBD1; size: NA; J: TRBJ2-2; V: TRBV28; CDR3: CASIVGGQAFGTGELFF; DNA: TGTGCCAGCATCGTCGGAGGACAGGCATTCGGCACCGGGGAGCTGTTTTTT
D: NA; size: NA; J: TRBJ1-2; V: TRBV6-5; CDR3: CASSSPNYGYTF; DNA: TGTGCCAGCAGTTCTCCCAACTATGGCTACACCTTC
D: NA; size: NA; J: TRBJ2-7; V: TRBV7-2; CDR3: CASSFLSGSPYEQYF; DNA: TGTGCCAGCAGCTTTCTATCCGGGAGCCCCTACGAGCAGTACTTC
D: NA; size: NA; J: TRBJ2-7; V: TRBV6-5; CDR3: CASRPTSYYEQYF; DNA: TGTGCCAGCAGACCTACAAGTTATTACGAGCAGTACTTC